This TCR beta chain derives from a study of blood T cell repertoires in COVID-19. Overall study context: The origin of the acute and convalescent COVID-19 samples was the United States, Italy and Spain. Sample material is recorded as cDNA or gDNA derived from T cells, B-cell-depleted T cells, or PBMCs.

This table comes from immunoSEQ multiplex PCR, and its TCRdb copy is limited to in-frame clones, with some not included. The table lists 150,000 to 200,000 clones, about 91% of them singletons. Germline assignment: CDR1 LNHDA and CDR2 SQIVND (reference sequence). The ends were cut back, 5 bases at V and 0 bases at J, with 10 bases in the middle. This CDR3 is built from 15 residues. J is TRBJ2-2 and V is TRBV19; D possibly corresponds to TRBD1 (6 bases). The sequencing input was peripheral blood. The receptor's source is a woman between 50 and 59 years old with acute or convalescent COVID-19. The CDR3 is CASSRGQTNTGELFF. CDR3 nucleotide sequence: TGTGCCAGTAGTCGAGGACAGACGAACACCGGGGAGCTGTTTTTT.